These 27 T cell receptor beta chains came from one sample sequenced in a study of CD8 T cells in Susac syndrome (dated by TCRdb to between 2019 and 2020). Libraries were built with the immunoSEQ multiplex PCR assay. RNA was extracted using the RNeasy kit, and roughly 0.5 to 1 ug of the RNA was reverse transcribed with random hexamers. TCRdb cleaned the public reads at Q25 with fastp, built clones with MiXCR and kept in-frame beta chains. Each entry is one CDR3 protein sequence, shown with its most common DNA and genes. Here the sample has about 140,000 distinct CDR3 sequences; 94% occur a single time. Together, the top ten hold over 0.25% of the sample. Specimen: CD8+ T cells from PBMCs. These receptors all come from a human donor in good health.

The chain is built from TRBV4-3 and TRBJ2-7; perhaps TRBD1 as D (6 bases). CDR1 and CDR2 (germline): LGHNA, YSLEER. V was trimmed by 4 bases and J by 1 base, leaving 17 bases between them. The CDR3 covers 16 residues. This CDR3 reads CASSLDRLGPSYEQYF. The CDR3 coding sequence is TGCGCCAGCAGCCTTGACAGGCTAGGTCCGTCCTACGAGCAGTACTTC.

This clonotype came up a few times. As DNA, the CDR3 is TGTGCCAGCAGTTACGCGGGAGCTGAGCAGTTCTTC. It specifies CASSYAGAEQFF. The V call is TRBV6-5, the J call TRBJ2-1; 7 bases agree with TRBD2. Germline-derived CDR1 and CDR2 are MNHEY and SVGAGI. The CDR3 has 12 amino acids. Trimming removed 2 bases from V and 9 bases from J; junction bases left unmatched: 1.

The chain joins TRBV29-1 to TRBJ1-1; no firm D call. V was trimmed by 6 bases and J by 7 bases, leaving 3 bases between them. This CDR3 spans 8 amino acids. Germline CDR1 and CDR2: SQVTM and ANQGSEA. The CDR3 spells CSVSEAFF. The CDR3 DNA follows: TGCAGCGTGAGTGAAGCTTTCTTT. Full variable domain (rest looked up from reference TRBV29-1 and TRBJ1-1): SAVISQKPSRDICQRGTSLTIQCQVDSQVTMMFWYRQQPGQSLTLIATANQGSEATYESGFVIDKFPISRPNLTFSTLTVSNMSPEDSSIYLCSVSEAFFGQGTRLTVV.

The CDR3 region is CSVEGIRTSGGISTDTQYF. CDR3 bases: TGCAGCGTTGAAGGAATTCGGACTAGCGGGGGGATTAGCACAGATACGCAGTATTTT. J is TRBJ2-3 and V is TRBV29-1; 14 bases match TRBD2. CDR3 length: 19 residues. Germline trimming cut 1 base from V and 0 bases from J; bases unmatched to any gene: 9. Germline V gene lookup returns CDR1 SQVTM and CDR2 ANQGSEA.

The chain uses TRBV6-2 or TRBV6-3 and TRBJ2-3; D not resolved. CDR1 is MNHEY, CDR2 SVGEGT, per germline. This CDR3 contains 15 residues. V was shortened by 8 bases and J by 5 bases, with 20 bases between the two germline ends. The CDR3 DNA follows: TGTGCCAGCCATCCCTTCGGGTCCCCAGGAGATACGCAGTATTTT. This codes for CASHPFGSPGDTQYF.

J is TRBJ2-7 and V is TRBV4-2; D not certain. The germline V gene encodes CDR1 LGHNA and CDR2 YNFKEQ. The CDR3 runs 12 residues. V was clipped by 1 base and J by 5 bases, with 6 bases between them. In DNA form, the CDR3 reads TGTGCCAGCAGCCAAGGACGGGACGAGCAGTACTTC. Protein: CASSQGRDEQYF.

The CDR3 sequence is CASSLLGDTGELFF. DNA for the CDR3: TGTGCCAGCAGCTTGCTGGGGGACACCGGGGAGCTGTTTTTT. V is TRBV12-3 or TRBV12-4 and J is TRBJ2-2; D possibly uses TRBD1 or TRBD2 (5 bases each). CDR3 length: 14 residues. Trimming removed 6 bases at V and 3 bases at J, with 11 bases between.

The V and J genes are TRBV30 and TRBJ2-7, with D possibly being TRBD1 or TRBD2 (6 bases each). Germline V lookup: CDR1 GTSNPN, CDR2 SVGIG (reference sequence). V gave up 3 bases and J gave up 4 bases, with 16 bases separating them. The CDR3 runs to 14 residues. The CDR3 here is CAWSVMGAGYEQYF. The CDR3 DNA is TGTGCCTGGAGCGTCATGGGGGCGGGGTACGAGCAGTACTTC. The full variable domain, with the rest looked up from reference TRBV30 and TRBJ2-7, is SQTIHQWPATLVQPVGSPLSLECTVEGTSNPNLYWYRQAAGRGLQLLFYSVGIGQISSEVPQNLSASRPQDRQFILSSKKLLLSDSGFYLCAWSVMGAGYEQYFGPGTRLTVT.

The V and J genes are TRBV7-6 and TRBJ2-7; D is possibly TRBD2 (6 bases). The CDR3 length is 14 residues. Germline-derived CDR1 and CDR2 are SGHVS and FNYEAQ. V lost 0 bases to trimming and J lost 4 bases, with 10 bases between them. The CDR3 nucleotides are TGTGCCAGCAGCTTAGCGGAGGGAGGTTACGAGCAGTACTTC. Translation: CASSLAEGGYEQYF.

The V call is TRBV2, the J call TRBJ2-3; tentatively, D is TRBD1 (6 bases). Trimming cost V 7 bases and J 2 bases, with 13 bases left between them. In germline, CDR1 is SNHLY, CDR2 FYNNEI. The CDR3 length is 14 residues. As DNA, the CDR3 is TGTGCCAGCATTCCCGACAGGAACACAGATACGCAGTATTTT. Amino acid sequence: CASIPDRNTDTQYF. Drawing the rest from reference TRBV2 and TRBJ2-3, the complete variable domain is EPEVTQTPSHQVTQMGQEVILRCVPISNHLYFYWYRQILGQKVEFLVSFYNNEISEKSEIFDDQFSVERPDGSNFTLKIRSTKLEDSAMYFCASIPDRNTDTQYFGPGTRLTVL.

The chain combines TRBV5-4 with TRBJ2-3; D uncertain. With 2 bases removed from V and 5 bases from J, the gap between germline ends came to 6 bases. CDR1 SGHNT and CDR2 YYREEE come from the germline V gene (reference sequence). The CDR3 contains 12 residues. DNA for the CDR3: TGTGCCAGCAGCTTAAGTGAAGATACGCAGTATTTT. Encoded protein: CASSLSEDTQYF.

This clonotype was seen only a few times. The rearrangement links TRBV28 to TRBJ1-1, with D unresolved. V was shortened by 5 bases and J by 3 bases, with 4 bases between the two germline ends. Germline V gene data show CDR1 as MDHEN and CDR2 as SYDVKM. The length of the CDR3 is 11 residues. CDR3 sequence: CASSQYTEAFF. CDR3 sequence (DNA): TGTGCCAGCAGTCAGTACACTGAAGCTTTCTTT. Filled out from reference TRBV28 and TRBJ1-1, the complete variable domain reads DVKVTQSSRYLVKRTGEKVFLECVQDMDHENMFWYRQDPGLGLRLIYFSYDVKMKEKGDIPEGYSVSREKKERFSLILESASTNQTSMYLCASSQYTEAFFGQGTRLTVV.

The chain recombines TRBV20-1 with TRBJ2-1; D is unresolved. Trimming took off 0 bases at V and 10 bases at J, with 10 bases between the two ends. Germline V gene data show CDR1 as DFQATT and CDR2 as SNEGSKA (reference sequence). The CDR3 is 12 amino acids. In DNA, the CDR3 is TGCAGTGCTAGAGATGAAAGATTAGAGCAGTTCTTC. Its protein product is CSARDERLEQFF.

This clonotype was found once. The V and J genes are TRBV20-1 and TRBJ2-3; D is possibly TRBD2 (5 bases). The V gene's germline CDR1 is DFQATT and CDR2 SNEGSKA (reference sequence). CDR3 length: 12 amino acids. V was pared by 0 bases and J by 14 bases, with 15 bases between. CDR3 nucleotides: TGCAGTGCTAGAGATAGCGTAGAAACCGCGTATTTT. Amino acid sequence: CSARDSVETAYF.

The rearrangement uses TRBV27 and TRBJ2-1; D gene unclear. The CDR3 extends over 12 amino acids. V was clipped by 8 bases and J by 7 bases, with 12 bases between them. Looked up from germline, CDR1 is MNHEY and CDR2 is SMNVEV (reference sequence). The CDR3 protein is CASYGSANEQFF. In DNA, the CDR3 is TGTGCCAGCTATGGCAGCGCAAATGAGCAGTTCTTC.

This clonotype was recorded once. The chain links TRBV6-5 to TRBJ2-7; TRBD2 matches at 9 bases. The CDR3 covers 14 residues. The ends lost 8 bases at V and 0 bases at J; junction bases unmatched: 5. The germline CDR1 and CDR2 sequences are MNHEY and SVGAGI. CDR3 DNA sequence: TGTGCCAGCGCAGGGACTAGCAGCTCCTACGAGCAGTACTTC. Its protein product is CASAGTSSSYEQYF.

The chain uses TRBV30 and TRBJ2-1, with TRBD2 identical over 11 bases. The V and J ends lost 3 bases and 4 bases, in that order; junction bases with no gene match: 5. The V gene's germline CDR1 is GTSNPN and CDR2 SVGIG (reference sequence). The CDR3 contains 15 residues. As DNA, the CDR3 is TGTGCCTGGAGGATTTTAGCGGGAGGGTACAATGAGCAGTTCTTC. It specifies CAWRILAGGYNEQFF.

The genes are TRBV20-1 and TRBJ2-1; the match to TRBD2 covers 7 bases. Trimming cost V 6 bases and J 1 base; bases outside gene matches: 15. This CDR3 has 17 residues. Germline CDR1 and CDR2: DFQATT and SNEGSKA (reference sequence). The CDR3 reads CSARDYDLPGSYNEQFF. In nucleotides, the CDR3 is TGCAGTGCAAGGGACTATGATCTACCGGGGTCCTACAATGAGCAGTTCTTC.

This chain joins TRBV4-3 and TRBJ2-1, with 8 bases identical to TRBD2. The CDR3 is 16 amino acids. With 3 bases clipped from V and 4 bases from J, the junction kept 8 bases outside the gene matches. CDR1 and CDR2 (germline): LGHNA, YSLEER. The CDR3 here is CASSHSAGVSYNEQFF. The CDR3 nucleotides read TGCGCCAGCAGCCACTCAGCGGGAGTGTCATACAATGAGCAGTTCTTC.

The rearrangement uses TRBV19 and TRBJ2-7, with a tentative D call TRBD1 (5 bases). The CDR3 sequence is 11 residues long. The V gene's germline CDR1 is LNHDA and CDR2 SQIVND (reference sequence). V was pared by 4 bases and J by 5 bases, with 6 bases between. CDR3 in amino acids: CASSTGNEQYF. DNA of the CDR3: TGTGCCAGTAGTACAGGGAACGAGCAGTACTTC.

The rearrangement uses TRBV24-1 and TRBJ2-1; TRBD2 matches 9 bases. The germline V gene encodes CDR1 KGHDR and CDR2 SFDVKD. The CDR3 is 15 residues long. Germline trimming cut 2 bases from V and 5 bases from J; bases unmatched to any gene: 3. DNA of the CDR3: TGTGCCACCAGTGATTCCCAGCGGGAGGACAATGAGCAGTTCTTC. It yields the protein CATSDSQREDNEQFF.

The chain links TRBV12-3 or TRBV12-4 to TRBJ1-1; D unresolved. This CDR3 spans 11 amino acids. V shed 6 bases and J shed 4 bases, with 6 bases lying between them. Here the CDR3 DNA reads TGTGCCAGCAGACAAGGCACTGAAGCTTTCTTT. It translates to CASRQGTEAFF.

The chain has TRBV30 and TRBJ1-1; D remains unclear. CDR1 is GTSNPN, CDR2 SVGIG, per germline (reference sequence). The CDR3 runs to 13 residues. V was shortened by 5 bases and J by 4 bases, with 14 bases between the two germline ends. CDR3 loop: CAWVLGEGTEAFF. The DNA of the CDR3 is TGTGCCTGGGTTCTCGGGGAAGGCACTGAAGCTTTCTTT.

J is TRBJ2-7 and V is TRBV29-1; 7 nucleotides agree with TRBD2. CDR1 and CDR2 (germline): SQVTM, ANQGSEA. Germline trimming cut 7 bases from V and 3 bases from J; bases unmatched to any gene: 9. The CDR3 loop spans 13 amino acids. CDR3 residues: CSALGGYFYEQYF. The CDR3 DNA reads TGCAGCGCCCTGGGGGGGTATTTCTACGAGCAGTACTTC.

The sample holds one count of this clonotype. The chain is built from TRBV6-5 and TRBJ2-1, with D unresolved. This CDR3 region has 11 residues. From germline, CDR1 is MNHEY and CDR2 SVGAGI. V was shortened by 8 bases and J by 9 bases, with 11 bases between the two germline ends. The CDR3 nucleotides read TGTGCCAGCGACACCGGCACTGAGCAGTTCTTC. This gives the protein CASDTGTEQFF.

The genes are TRBV25-1 and TRBJ1-1; D unclear. CDR3 length: 12 residues. From germline, CDR1 is MGHDK and CDR2 SYGVNS. The V end was cut by 6 bases, the J end by 5 bases, with 10 bases between. The CDR3 is CASSVGETEAFF. DNA for the CDR3: TGTGCCAGCAGCGTCGGGGAAACTGAAGCTTTCTTT.

V usage is TRBV15 and J usage is TRBJ2-1; a weak D match, TRBD1 (5 bases). Trimming removed 3 bases at V and 8 bases at J, with 17 bases between. CDR1 LNHNV and CDR2 YYDKDF come from the germline V gene (reference sequence). The CDR3 contains 15 residues. Here the CDR3 reads CATSSTQVGADEQFF. CDR3 bases: TGTGCCACCAGCAGCACTCAGGTAGGGGCCGATGAGCAGTTCTTC. The entire variable domain, with the rest obtained from reference TRBV15 and TRBJ2-1, is as follows: DAMVIQNPRYQVTQFGKPVTLSCSQTLNHNVMYWYQQKSSQAPKLLFHYYDKDFNNEADTPDNFQSRRPNTSFCFLDIRSPGLGDTAMYLCATSSTQVGADEQFFGPGTRLTVL.